Following are 27 T cell receptor beta chains from one sample sequenced in a study of breast tumors, draining lymph nodes, adjacent tissues. MiXCR, applied by TCRdb to the multiplex PCR reads, yields one record per CDR3 protein. The data contain 250,000 or so distinct CDR3 sequences, around 30% of them singletons. Breast cancer patients provided tissue from their axillary draining lymph nodes. Sequencing was done on a sample of axillary lymph node tissue. The receptors stem from a female donor with breast cancer. Some clones in this sample may be carry-over from other donors' samples.

A remark on this clonotype: A junction end diverges from the germline sequence, so it may reflect a read error. V and J are TRBV7-9 and TRBJ2-6, with 11 bases identical to TRBD1. The germline V gene has CDR1 SEHNR and CDR2 FQNEAQ (reference sequence). The CDR3 is made up of 18 amino acids. CDR3 bases: TGTGCCAGCAGGGCAAGGGGACAGGGGGTAGATGGGGCCCACGTCCTGACCTTC. Amino acid sequence: CASRARGQGVDGAHVLTF.

The V gene is TRBV3-1, the J gene TRBJ1-3; weak D call: TRBD1 (6 bases). The CDR3 spans 13 residues. V was shortened by 1 base and J by 11 bases, with 12 bases between the two germline ends. Germline V lookup: CDR1 LGHDT, CDR2 YNNKEL (reference sequence). DNA of the CDR3: TGTGCCAGCAGCCAAGCACAGGGAGGGCCCATATATTTT. It is translated as CASSQAQGGPIYF. Full variable domain (remainder filled in from reference TRBV3-1 and TRBJ1-3): DTAVSQTPKYLVTQMGNDKSIKCEQNLGHDTMYWYKQDSKKFLKIMFSYNNKELIINETVPNRFSPKSPDKAHLNLHINSLELGDSAVYFCASSQAQGGPIYFGEGSWLTVV.

This clonotype was counted many times. This sequence joins TRBV5-1 and TRBJ1-4; D is unresolved. The CDR3 has 14 residues. V lost 4 bases and J lost 8, with 15 bases in between. Germline V gene sequence: CDR1 SGHRS, CDR2 YFSETQ. The CDR3 bases are TGCGCCAGCAGCCCGGACGGTTTTAACGAAAAACTGTTTTTT. It specifies CASSPDGFNEKLFF.

This clonotype showed up many times. The rearrangement links TRBV7-9 to TRBJ2-3; the match to TRBD2 covers 15 bases. J gave up 3 bases and V 6 bases, and 7 bases lay outside the gene matches. From germline, CDR1 is SEHNR and CDR2 FQNEAQ (reference sequence). CDR3 size: 17 residues. CDR3 nucleotide sequence: TGTGCCAGCAGTCGCGGACTAGCGGGAGGGGGGACAGATACGCAGTATTTT. Translating it yields CASSRGLAGGGTDTQYF.

Many counts were recorded for this clonotype. In DNA form, the CDR3 reads TGTGCCAGCAAGAGTGCGGGGGGCGAGTCCTATGGCTACACCTTC. It codes for CASKSAGGESYGYTF. V and J are TRBV28 and TRBJ1-2; the D gene is possibly TRBD1 (6 bases). This CDR3 contains 15 residues. Trimming shortened V by 7 bases and J by 4 bases, and 19 bases separated the two germline ends. Germline CDR1 reads MDHEN; CDR2 reads SYDVKM.

This clonotype was counted ten times or more. The V gene is TRBV29-1, the J gene TRBJ2-3; D may correspond to TRBD1 or TRBD2 (5 bases each). CDR3 length equals 14 residues. Trimming shortened V by 0 bases and J by 8 bases, and 15 bases separated the two germline ends. The germline CDR1 and CDR2 sequences are SQVTM and ANQGSEA. CDR3 DNA: TGCAGCGTTGAAGATTGGGCAGGGAGTGCTACGCAGTATTTT. Translated: CSVEDWAGSATQYF.

This clonotype was seen at least ten times. This rearrangement joins TRBV5-6 to TRBJ2-7; 8 bases fit TRBD1. V was clipped by 6 bases and J by 3 bases; unmatched bases: 14. This CDR3 has 16 amino acids. In germline, CDR1 is SGHDT, CDR2 YYEEEE. The CDR3 here is CASIEYGQGLRYEQYF. As DNA, the CDR3 is TGTGCCAGCATCGAGTACGGACAGGGTTTGCGCTACGAGCAGTACTTC.

As to this clonotype: This clone may be a read error of a much larger clone one base away. V and J are TRBV20-1 and TRBJ2-3; 8 bases match TRBD2. CDR1 is DFQATT and CDR2 is SNEGSKA in the germline V gene (reference sequence). The CDR3 is 15 residues long. CDR3 loop: CSASLTSELLDAQYF. The CDR3 DNA is TGCAGTGCTAGCTTGACTAGCGAATTGTTAGATGCGCAGTATTTT.

The table lists this clonotype with many counts. The rearrangement joins TRBV5-1 to TRBJ2-7; no clear D gene. V dropped 4 bases and J dropped 1 base, with 15 bases sitting between them. The germline V gene encodes CDR1 SGHRS and CDR2 YFSETQ. The length of the CDR3 is 15 residues. The CDR3 loop is CASSPRGTPSYEQYF. CDR3 coding DNA: TGCGCCAGCAGCCCTCGCGGTACTCCTTCCTACGAGCAGTACTTC.

This clonotype was seen many times. The chain is built from TRBV7-2 and TRBJ2-3, with D perhaps matching TRBD2 (6 bases). The V gene lost 6 bases and the J gene lost 1 base, with 14 bases spanning the gap. The CDR3 loop spans 15 amino acids. CDR1 is SGHTA and CDR2 is FQGNSA in the germline V gene. CDR3 nucleotides: TGTGCCAGCAGAGCCGGAGGGCCGGGCACAGATACGCAGTATTTT. It specifies CASRAGGPGTDTQYF.

About this clonotype itself: Given a much more abundant clone one base away, this may be a read error. Here the CDR3 omits its conserved ending phenylalanine or tryptophan, so a read error is the likely source. J is TRBJ2-7 and V is TRBV20-1; no clear D. The germline CDR1 and CDR2 sequences are DFQATT and SNEGSKA (reference sequence). The germline V and J ends were trimmed by 1 base and 2 bases, with 9 bases remaining between them. The CDR3 covers 13 residues. The DNA for the CDR3 is TGCAGTGCTAGAGGAGACGCCACCTACGAGCAGTACTCC. This gives the protein CSARGDATYEQYS.

This chain uses TRBV7-3 with TRBJ2-3; 7 positions agree with TRBD1. The germline V gene has CDR1 SGHTA and CDR2 FQGTGA. V gave up 2 bases and J gave up 5 bases; unmatched junction bases: 10. The CDR3 contains 16 residues. The CDR3 is CASSLARTGDGDTQYF. The CDR3 DNA sequence: TGTGCCAGCAGCTTAGCACGAACAGGGGATGGAGATACGCAGTATTTT.

This clonotype has a count of ten or more. The chain recombines TRBV19 with TRBJ1-4, with a possible D match to TRBD1 (5 bases). Trimming pared 3 bases from V and 0 bases from J, leaving 14 bases between. The CDR3 runs 17 residues. Looked up from germline, CDR1 is LNHDA and CDR2 is SQIVND (reference sequence). The CDR3 here is CASSIRAGFSTNEKLFF. In DNA, the CDR3 is TGTGCCAGTAGTATCCGAGCAGGGTTTTCAACTAATGAAAAACTGTTTTTT.

This clonotype was detected only a few times. The chain links TRBV5-1 to TRBJ1-1; D unclear. V lost 0 bases to trimming and J lost 3 bases, with 3 bases between them. The V gene's germline CDR1 is SGHRS and CDR2 YFSETQ. This CDR3 is 12 amino acids long. The CDR3 DNA reads TGCGCCAGCAGCTTGGGGGACACTGAAGCTTTCTTT. Its protein product is CASSLGDTEAFF.

This clonotype was found a few times. A read error is possible here, since a much larger clone lies one base away. V gene TRBV6-2 or TRBV6-3 combines with J gene TRBJ2-6; D is ambiguous. Germline CDR1 MNHEY, CDR2 SVGEGT. This CDR3 spans 13 amino acids. The V gene lost 6 bases and the J gene lost 0 bases, with 3 bases spanning the gap. The CDR3 nucleotides are TGTGCCAGCAGACACTCTGGGGCCAACGTCCTGACTTTC. It encodes CASRHSGANVLTF.

This sequence joins TRBV20-1 and TRBJ2-7, with 13 positions matching TRBD2. The CDR3 extends over 15 amino acids. Germline values: CDR1 DFQATT, CDR2 SNEGSKA (reference sequence). Germline trimming cut 3 bases from V and 6 bases from J; bases unmatched to any gene: 8. CDR3 region: CSASAGTSGALEQYF. Written as DNA, the CDR3 is TGCAGTGCTAGCGCCGGGACTAGCGGGGCGCTCGAGCAGTACTTC.

This clonotype was seen repeatedly, ten times or more. The rearrangement joins TRBV20-1 to TRBJ2-7; TRBD2 matches at 10 bases. The CDR3 spans 17 residues. Germline CDR1 and CDR2: DFQATT and SNEGSKA (reference sequence). V shed 3 bases and J 3 bases; nucleotides not matched to a gene: 14. The CDR3 DNA follows: TGCAGTGCTAGTAGGCCGCCTAGCGGGAGCAGTATCTACGAGCAGTACTTC. It specifies CSASRPPSGSSIYEQYF.

This clonotype was recorded many times. The chain links TRBV9 to TRBJ2-2; TRBD2 matches at 9 bases. V trimming: 0 bases; J trimming: 1 base; junction bases outside the gene matches: 7. Germline-derived CDR1 and CDR2 are SGDLS and YYNGEE. This CDR3 contains 18 residues. The CDR3 bases are TGTGCCAGCAGCGTAGCGGTTAGCGGGAGAGAGAACACCGGGGAGCTGTTTTTT. This sequence encodes CASSVAVSGRENTGELFF.

This sequence joins TRBV29-1 and TRBJ2-5, with a possible D match to TRBD2 (6 bases). Germline V lookup: CDR1 SQVTM, CDR2 ANQGSEA. The CDR3 has 13 residues. V was pared by 4 bases and J by 9 bases, with 18 bases between. DNA for the CDR3: TGCAGCGTTGTCTACGGGGGAATGGAGGCCCAGTACTTC. Amino acids: CSVVYGGMEAQYF.

This chain joins TRBV29-1 and TRBJ1-4, with 10 positions matching TRBD1. With 6 bases clipped from V and 7 bases from J, the junction kept 8 bases outside the gene matches. Germline V gene lookup returns CDR1 SQVTM and CDR2 ANQGSEA. The CDR3 loop spans 14 amino acids. The CDR3 loop reads CSVVDRGPGEKLFF. CDR3 nucleotides: TGCAGCGTCGTTGACAGGGGGCCCGGTGAAAAACTGTTTTTT.

This clonotype was picked up many times. The chain recombines TRBV20-1 with TRBJ2-2, with 7 bases lining up with TRBD2. The trim removed 0 bases at V and 7 bases at J, leaving 11 bases unmatched. The CDR3 sequence is 16 residues long. CDR1 DFQATT and CDR2 SNEGSKA come from the germline V gene (reference sequence). The CDR3 loop is CSARDDGGGEGGELFF. The CDR3 DNA sequence: TGCAGTGCTAGAGACGATGGGGGAGGGGAGGGCGGGGAGCTGTTTTTT.

The gene calls are TRBV20-1 and TRBJ2-3, with D tentatively TRBD2 (6 bases). This CDR3 is built from 14 residues. Germline V gene lookup returns CDR1 DFQATT and CDR2 SNEGSKA (reference sequence). The V gene lost 6 bases and the J gene lost 8 bases, with 21 bases spanning the gap. The DNA for the CDR3 is TGCAGTGCGGAGGACGTCTCGGGACTCGGTACGCAGTATTTT. Its translation: CSAEDVSGLGTQYF.

In the case of this clonotype: With a much larger clone just one base away, this may be a read error. J is TRBJ1-2 and V is TRBV20-1; D is unclear. CDR1 and CDR2 (germline): DFQATT, SNEGSKA (reference sequence). The CDR3 has 12 residues. CDR3: CSATRTDYGSTF. CDR3 sequence (DNA): TGCAGTGCTACCAGGACTGATTATGGCTCCACCTTC.

Comment on this clonotype: A clone one base away is much larger, so this may be a read error. The chain links TRBV19 to TRBJ2-5, with 7 nucleotides matching TRBD2. Germline trimming cut 4 bases from V and 0 bases from J; bases unmatched to any gene: 11. Germline-derived CDR1 and CDR2 are LNHDA and SQIVND (reference sequence). CDR3 length: 17 residues. CDR3 coding DNA: TGTGCCAGTAGTAGGCGGGGGAATCTAGCGGACCAAGAGACCCAGTACTTC. Translating gives CASSRRGNLADQETQYF. The whole variable domain, remainder taken from reference TRBV19 and TRBJ2-5, is DGGITQSPKYLFRKEGQNVTLSCEQNLNHDAMYWYRQDPGQGLRLIYYSQIVNDFQKGDIAEGYSVSREKKESFPLTVTSAQKNPTAFYLCASSRRGNLADQETQYFGPGTRLLVL.

The rearrangement links TRBV5-5 to TRBJ1-1, with D uncertain. Trimming took off 4 bases at V and 0 bases at J, with 10 bases between the two ends. This CDR3 has 14 residues. Germline CDR1 SGHKS, CDR2 YYEKEE (reference sequence). The CDR3 DNA follows: TGTGCCAGCAGCCTGAACAGCATGAACACTGAAGCTTTCTTT. Translating it yields CASSLNSMNTEAFF.

The V and J genes are TRBV3-1 and TRBJ2-7, with D possibly TRBD1 on 5 matching bases. Per germline, CDR1 LGHDT and CDR2 YNNKEL (reference sequence). The CDR3 length is 16 residues. V was pared by 1 base and J by 0 bases, with 13 bases between. This CDR3 is CASSQGTGLYSYEQYF. CDR3 sequence (DNA): TGTGCCAGCAGCCAAGGAACAGGCCTCTACTCCTACGAGCAGTACTTC.

This clonotype was recorded once. Relative to the germline gene, one junction end is altered; a read error may explain this. The chain is built from TRBV5-8 and TRBJ2-5; D might be TRBD2 (5 bases). Germline V gene lookup returns CDR1 SGHTS and CDR2 YDEGEE. This CDR3 comprises 14 residues. The CDR3 region has the DNA TGCGCCACCTCCTCCGGGGTGGCAATTGAGACCCAGTACTTC. It yields the protein CATSSGVAIETQYF.